A selection of T cell receptor beta chains follows, all from one sample in a study of T cell responses to AZD1222 COVID-19 vaccine. Method: immunoSEQ multiplex PCR; TCRdb's copy keeps in-frame clones and lacks some. The sample contains 100,000 to 150,000 clones, over 75% of which appear only once. The sample in question was peripheral blood, obtained on day 0 of AZD1222 vaccination. These receptors were obtained from an adult in good health. Both conserved end residues are part of each CDR3. A D gene is named only where the DNA matches it firmly. Not all rows give a size; the values are once, few, many and, for expanded clones, a class.

d_call	v_call	clone_size	j_call	cdr3_nt	cdr3_aa
TRBD1	TRBV6-5	.	TRBJ2-2	TGTGCCAGCAGTTATAGGGGACAGGGATACACCGGGGAGCTGTTTTTT	CASSYRGQGYTGELFF
.	TRBV6-5	.	TRBJ1-5	TGTGCCAGCAGTCACCAGGGGTATCAGCCCCAGCATTTT	CASSHQGYQPQHF
TRBD2	TRBV5-1	.	TRBJ2-1	TGCGCCAGCAGCTTGAGCGGGAGTTACAATGAGCAGTTCTTC	CASSLSGSYNEQFF
.	TRBV5-1	.	TRBJ2-3	TGCGCCAGCAGCTTGAGTGGGGACAGCACAGATACGCAGTATTTT	CASSLSGDSTDTQYF
.	TRBV21-1	.	TRBJ2-7	TGTGCCAGCAGCAAACGGGGACAGGGGGAAAACTACTACGAGCAGTACTTC	CASSKRGQGENYYEQYF
TRBD1	TRBV15	.	TRBJ2-5	TGTGCCACCAGCAGAGGTCCAGGGGGCGAAGAGACCCAGTACTTC	CATSRGPGGEETQYF
.	TRBV2	.	TRBJ2-1	TGTGCCAGCAGTGAACCAACCGGGACCTCTAACAATGAGCAGTTCTTC	CASSEPTGTSNNEQFF
.	TRBV3-1/TRBV3-2	few	TRBJ1-5	TGTGCCAGCAGCCCGGCCAGGCAAAATCAGCCCCAGCATTTT	CASSPARQNQPQHF
.	TRBV28	.	TRBJ1-5	TGTGCCAGCAACCTAGACCCTGGGAGAGACAATCAGCCCCAGCATTTT	CASNLDPGRDNQPQHF
TRBD2	TRBV19	.	TRBJ2-1	TGTGCCAGTAGTATAGTAACTAGCGCTGCTGAGCAGTTCTTC	CASSIVTSAAEQFF
.	TRBV4-1	.	TRBJ1-5	TGCGCCAGCAGCCAGCCGGGAGGGGATTGGGGTCAGCCCCAGCATTTT	CASSQPGGDWGQPQHF
TRBD1	TRBV29-1	once	TRBJ1-5	TGCAGCGTTTCGGACAGGGGTAATCAGCCCCAGCATTTT	CSVSDRGNQPQHF
TRBD1	TRBV28	.	TRBJ1-5	TGTGCCAGCACCCCGGCAGGGGGCGGCAATCAGCCCCAGCATTTT	CASTPAGGGNQPQHF
.	TRBV7-2	.	TRBJ1-1	TGTGCCAGCAGCTTAGTATCGGCGTCTCGGGACACTGAAGCTTTCTTT	CASSLVSASRDTEAFF
.	TRBV5-6	.	TRBJ2-3	TGTGCCAGCAGCTTGGGCCAGGGGGGAGATACGCAGTATTTT	CASSLGQGGDTQYF
TRBD1	TRBV2	.	TRBJ2-3	TGTGCCAGCAGTTTCGTCCCGGGACAGACAGATACGCAGTATTTT	CASSFVPGQTDTQYF
.	TRBV12-3/TRBV12-4	.	TRBJ2-2	TGTGCCAGCAGTATAGCCACCGGGGAGCTGTTTTTT	CASSIATGELFF
TRBD1	TRBV6-5	.	TRBJ1-1	TGTGCCAGCAGTTTTCAAGGACAGGGGAATACTGAAGCTTTCTTT	CASSFQGQGNTEAFF
.	TRBV28	.	TRBJ2-5	TGTGCCAGCTCCAGGGGTCCAGAGACCCAGTACTTC	CASSRGPETQYF
TRBD1	TRBV18	.	TRBJ1-1	TGTGCCAGCTCACTGGGACAGGGGGAAGTTGAAGCTTTCTTT	CASSLGQGEVEAFF
.	TRBV6-6	.	TRBJ2-7	TGTGCCAGCAGCCGAGGTATCTACGAGCAGTACTTC	CASSRGIYEQYF
.	TRBV19	once	TRBJ1-3	TGTGCCAGTAGTACCCCCGGAGACTCTGGAAACACCATATATTTT	CASSTPGDSGNTIYF
.	TRBV3-1/TRBV3-2	.	TRBJ2-5	TGTGCCAGCAGCCAAGAATTTAGGACAGCCCTTCAAGAGACCCAGTACTTC	CASSQEFRTALQETQYF
.	TRBV7-9	.	TRBJ1-2	TGTGCCAGCAGCTTCAAGGACAGCTATGGCTACACCTTC	CASSFKDSYGYTF
.	TRBV3-1/TRBV3-2	.	TRBJ2-5	TGTGCCAGCAGCCCGAAACTCATTCAAGAGACCCAGTACTTC	CASSPKLIQETQYF
.	TRBV4-1	.	TRBJ2-1	TGCGCCAGCAGCCATTCCACCTCCAATGAGCAGTTCTTC	CASSHSTSNEQFF
.	TRBV15	once	TRBJ1-1	TGTGCCACCAGCAGAGATAACAGAGGGACTGAAGCTTTCTTT	CATSRDNRGTEAFF
.	TRBV11-2	.	TRBJ2-7	TGTGCCAGCAGCAATACACCCGAGCAGTACTTC	CASSNTPEQYF
.	TRBV28	.	TRBJ1-1	TGTGCCAGCAGTTTACATGCAGCCTCCCTCAACACTGAAGCTTTCTTT	CASSLHAASLNTEAFF
.	TRBV7-9	.	TRBJ2-1	TGTGCCAGCAGCTTAGGACAGACCTTGAAGGAGCAGTTCTTC	CASSLGQTLKEQFF
TRBD2	TRBV9	once	TRBJ2-2	TGTGCCAGCCAAGCCCGGGAGGCTAGCGGTAACACCGGGGAGCTGTTTTTT	CASQAREASGNTGELFF
TRBD1	TRBV9	.	TRBJ1-2	TGTGCCAGCAGCGTAGCAGCAGGGGGCCATGGCTACACCTTC	CASSVAAGGHGYTF
.	TRBV18	.	TRBJ2-5	TGTGCCAGCTCCATGAAAGAGACCCAGTACTTC	CASSMKETQYF
TRBD2	TRBV27	once	TRBJ2-1	TGTGCCAGCAGTGCCCGTGCTAGCGGGCTTCTCTCCTACAATGAGCAGTTCTTC	CASSARASGLLSYNEQFF
TRBD2	TRBV28	.	TRBJ2-3	TGTGCCAGCAGTTGGGGACTAGCGGGACGGGGCACAGATACGCAGTATTTT	CASSWGLAGRGTDTQYF
.	TRBV5-4	.	TRBJ2-3	TGTGCCAGCAGCAGCAGGACAGGAGGGTTGACAGATACGCAGTATTTT	CASSSRTGGLTDTQYF